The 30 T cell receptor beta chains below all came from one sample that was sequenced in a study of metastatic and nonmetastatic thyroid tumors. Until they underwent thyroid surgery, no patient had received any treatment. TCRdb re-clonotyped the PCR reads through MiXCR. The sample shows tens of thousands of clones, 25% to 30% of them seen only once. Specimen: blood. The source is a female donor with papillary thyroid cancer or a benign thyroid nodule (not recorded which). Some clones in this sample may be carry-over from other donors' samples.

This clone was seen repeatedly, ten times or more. The CDR3 bases are TGTGCCAGCAGCCAAGGGAGACTAGCGGGAGTTAGAAATGAGCAGTTCTTC. It is translated as CASSQGRLAGVRNEQFF. The chain recombines TRBV14 with TRBJ2-1; the match to TRBD2 covers 12 bases. The CDR3 contains 17 residues. Losses at the gene ends were 1 base for V and 7 bases for J; bases not matched to a gene: 8. Germline CDR1 and CDR2: SGHDN and FVKESK.

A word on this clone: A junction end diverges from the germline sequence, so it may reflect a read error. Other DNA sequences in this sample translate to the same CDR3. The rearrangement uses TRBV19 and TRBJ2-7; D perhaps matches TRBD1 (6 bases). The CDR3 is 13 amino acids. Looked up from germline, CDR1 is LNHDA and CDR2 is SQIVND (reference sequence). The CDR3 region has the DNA TGCGCCAGTAGTATTGGACAGATCCACGAGCAATACTTC. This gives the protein CASSIGQIHEQYF.

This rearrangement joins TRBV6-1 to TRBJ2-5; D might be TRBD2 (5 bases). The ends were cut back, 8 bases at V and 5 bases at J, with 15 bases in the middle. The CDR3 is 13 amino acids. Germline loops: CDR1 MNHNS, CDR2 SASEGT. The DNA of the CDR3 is TGTGCCAGCCTAGCCGCTGACCGGGAGACCCAGTACTTC. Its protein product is CASLAADRETQYF.

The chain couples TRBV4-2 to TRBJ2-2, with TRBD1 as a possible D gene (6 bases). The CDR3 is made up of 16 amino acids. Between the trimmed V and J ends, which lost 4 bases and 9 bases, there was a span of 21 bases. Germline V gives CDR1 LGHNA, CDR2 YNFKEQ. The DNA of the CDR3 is TGTGCCAGCAGCCCAAGATTGGGACAAGAATACCGGGAGCTGTTTTTT. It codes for CASSPRLGQEYRELFF.

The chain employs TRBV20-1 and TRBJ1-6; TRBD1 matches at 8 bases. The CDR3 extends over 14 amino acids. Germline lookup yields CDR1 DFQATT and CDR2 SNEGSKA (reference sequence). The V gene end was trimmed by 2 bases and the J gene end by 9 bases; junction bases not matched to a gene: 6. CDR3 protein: CSARSRTGSSPLHF. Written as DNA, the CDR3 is TGCAGTGCTAGATCCCGGACAGGGAGTTCACCCCTCCACTTT.

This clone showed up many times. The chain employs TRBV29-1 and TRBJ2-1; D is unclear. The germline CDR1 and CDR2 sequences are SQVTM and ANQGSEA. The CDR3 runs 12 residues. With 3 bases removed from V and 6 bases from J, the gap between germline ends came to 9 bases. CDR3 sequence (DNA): TGCAGCGTTGATGGTCCTTTCAATGAGCAGTTCTTC. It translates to CSVDGPFNEQFF.

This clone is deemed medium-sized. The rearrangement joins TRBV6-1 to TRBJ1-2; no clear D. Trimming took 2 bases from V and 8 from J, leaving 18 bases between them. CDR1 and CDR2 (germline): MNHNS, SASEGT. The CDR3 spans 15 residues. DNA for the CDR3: TGTGCCAGCAGTGAAATTGGGCAGGACCCCCTCGGCTACACCTTC. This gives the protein CASSEIGQDPLGYTF.

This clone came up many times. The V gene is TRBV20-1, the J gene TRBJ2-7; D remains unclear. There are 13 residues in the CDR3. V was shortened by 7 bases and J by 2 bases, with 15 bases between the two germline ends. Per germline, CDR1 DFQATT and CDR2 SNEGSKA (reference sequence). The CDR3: CSGAEGVAYEQYF. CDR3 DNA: TGCAGTGGCGCTGAAGGTGTTGCCTACGAGCAGTACTTC.

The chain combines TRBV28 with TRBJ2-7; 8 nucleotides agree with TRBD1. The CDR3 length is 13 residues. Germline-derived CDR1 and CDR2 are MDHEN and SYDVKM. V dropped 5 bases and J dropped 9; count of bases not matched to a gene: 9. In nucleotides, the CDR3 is TGTGCCAGCAGTCGTCAGGGGGCTTGGGGGCAGTACTTC. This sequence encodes CASSRQGAWGQYF.

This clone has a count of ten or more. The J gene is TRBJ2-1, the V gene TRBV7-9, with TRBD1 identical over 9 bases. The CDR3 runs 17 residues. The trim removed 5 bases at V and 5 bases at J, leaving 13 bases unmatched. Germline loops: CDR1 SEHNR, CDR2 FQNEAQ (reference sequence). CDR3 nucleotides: TGTGCCAGCAGCCCCCGCCCGGGACAGGGCTACCACAATGAGCAGTTCTTC. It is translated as CASSPRPGQGYHNEQFF.

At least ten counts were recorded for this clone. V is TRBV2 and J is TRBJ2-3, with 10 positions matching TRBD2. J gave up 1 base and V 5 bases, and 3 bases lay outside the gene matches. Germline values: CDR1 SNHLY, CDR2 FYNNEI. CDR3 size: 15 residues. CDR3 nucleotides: TGTGCCAGCAGTAGCGGGAGGGCCCGCACAGATACGCAGTATTTT. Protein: CASSSGRARTDTQYF.

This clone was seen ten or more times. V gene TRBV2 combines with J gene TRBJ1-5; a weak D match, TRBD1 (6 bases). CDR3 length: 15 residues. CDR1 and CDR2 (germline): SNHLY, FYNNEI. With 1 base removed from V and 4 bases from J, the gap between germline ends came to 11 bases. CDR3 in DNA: TGTGCCAGCAGTGAAGGGACAGAGAGAAATCAGCCCCAGCATTTT. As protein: CASSEGTERNQPQHF.

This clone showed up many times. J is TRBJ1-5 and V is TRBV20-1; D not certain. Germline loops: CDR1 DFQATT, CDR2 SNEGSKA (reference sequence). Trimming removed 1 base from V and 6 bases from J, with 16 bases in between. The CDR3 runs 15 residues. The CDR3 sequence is CSARGGGPAGQPQHF. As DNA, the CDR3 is TGCAGTGCTAGAGGCGGAGGCCCAGCAGGTCAGCCCCAGCATTTT.

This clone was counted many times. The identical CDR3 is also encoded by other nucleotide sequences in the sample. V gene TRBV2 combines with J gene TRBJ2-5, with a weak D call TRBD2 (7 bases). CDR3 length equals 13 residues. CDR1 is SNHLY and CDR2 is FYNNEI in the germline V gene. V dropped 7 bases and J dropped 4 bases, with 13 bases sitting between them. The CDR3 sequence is CASTRGAAETQYF. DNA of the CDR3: TGTGCCAGCACCCGGGGGGCGGCAGAGACCCAGTACTTC. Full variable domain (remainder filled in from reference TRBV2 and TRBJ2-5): EPEVTQTPSHQVTQMGQEVILRCVPISNHLYFYWYRQILGQKVEFLVSFYNNEISEKSEIFDDQFSVERPDGSNFTLKIRSTKLEDSAMYFCASTRGAAETQYFGPGTRLLVL.

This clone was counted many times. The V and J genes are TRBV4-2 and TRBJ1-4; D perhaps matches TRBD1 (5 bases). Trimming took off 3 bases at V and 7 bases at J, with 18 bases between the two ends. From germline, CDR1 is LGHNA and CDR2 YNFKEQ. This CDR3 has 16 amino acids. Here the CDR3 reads CASSHQSGTGGEKLFF. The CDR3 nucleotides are TGTGCCAGCAGCCACCAAAGTGGGACGGGGGGTGAAAAACTGTTTTTT.

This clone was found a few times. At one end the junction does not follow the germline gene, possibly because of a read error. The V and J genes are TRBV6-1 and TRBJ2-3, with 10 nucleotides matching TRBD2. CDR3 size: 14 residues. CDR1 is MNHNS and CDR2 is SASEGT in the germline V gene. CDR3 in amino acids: CASSGGGLTDTQYF. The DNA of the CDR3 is TGTGCAAGCAGCGGGGGGGGCTTAACAGATACGCAGTATTTT.

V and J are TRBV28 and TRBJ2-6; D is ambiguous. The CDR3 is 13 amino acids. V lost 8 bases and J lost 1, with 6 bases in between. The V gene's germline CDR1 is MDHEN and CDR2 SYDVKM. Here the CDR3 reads CASEVSGANVLTF. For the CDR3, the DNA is TGTGCCAGCGAAGTGTCTGGGGCCAACGTCCTGACTTTC.

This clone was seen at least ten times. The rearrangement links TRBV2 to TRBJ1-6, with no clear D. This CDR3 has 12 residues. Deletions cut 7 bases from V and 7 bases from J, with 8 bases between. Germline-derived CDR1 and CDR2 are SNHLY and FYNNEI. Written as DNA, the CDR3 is TGTGCCAGCAAGGGAGGGAATTCACCCCTCCACTTT. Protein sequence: CASKGGNSPLHF.

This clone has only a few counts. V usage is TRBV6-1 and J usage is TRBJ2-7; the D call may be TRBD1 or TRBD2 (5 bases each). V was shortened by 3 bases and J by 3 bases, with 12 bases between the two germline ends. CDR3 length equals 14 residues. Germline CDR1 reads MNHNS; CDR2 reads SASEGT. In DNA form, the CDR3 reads TGTGCCAGCAGTGACAGCGGAAGGGGCTACGAGCAGTACTTC. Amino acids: CASSDSGRGYEQYF.

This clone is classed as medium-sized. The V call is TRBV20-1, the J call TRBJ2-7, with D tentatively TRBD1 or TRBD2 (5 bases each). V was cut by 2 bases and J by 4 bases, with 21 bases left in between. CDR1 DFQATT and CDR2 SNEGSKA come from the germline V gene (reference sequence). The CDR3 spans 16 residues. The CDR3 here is CSARPPGRDKSYEQYF. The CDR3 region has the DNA TGCAGTGCTAGACCACCGGGACGTGACAAATCATACGAGCAGTACTTC.

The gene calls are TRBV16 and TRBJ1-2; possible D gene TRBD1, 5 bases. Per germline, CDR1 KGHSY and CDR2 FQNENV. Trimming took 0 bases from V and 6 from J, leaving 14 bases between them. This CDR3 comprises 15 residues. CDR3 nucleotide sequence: TGTGCCAGCAGCCAATCTACGGGGACCCAGAATGGCTACACCTTC. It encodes CASSQSTGTQNGYTF.

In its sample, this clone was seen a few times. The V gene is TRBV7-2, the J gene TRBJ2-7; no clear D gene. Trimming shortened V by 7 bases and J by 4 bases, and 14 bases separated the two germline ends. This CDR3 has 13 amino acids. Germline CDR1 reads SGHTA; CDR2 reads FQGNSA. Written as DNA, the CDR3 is TGTGCCAGCACCCTAATCGGAGTTTACGAGCAGTACTTC. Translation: CASTLIGVYEQYF. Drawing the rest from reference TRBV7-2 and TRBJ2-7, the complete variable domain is GAGVSQSPSNKVTEKGKDVELRCDPISGHTALYWYRQSLGQGLEFLIYFQGNSAPDKSGLPSDRFSAERTGGSVSTLTIQRTQQEDSAVYLCASTLIGVYEQYFGPGTRLTVT.

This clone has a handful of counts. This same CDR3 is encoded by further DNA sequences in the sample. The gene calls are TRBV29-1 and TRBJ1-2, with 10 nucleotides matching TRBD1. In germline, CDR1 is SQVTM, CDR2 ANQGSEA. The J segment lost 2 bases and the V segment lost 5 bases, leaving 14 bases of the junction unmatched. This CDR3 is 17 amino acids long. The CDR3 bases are TGCAGCGTTAGACACCGGGACAGGGGCCGTGGAAACTATGGCTACACCTTC. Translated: CSVRHRDRGRGNYGYTF.

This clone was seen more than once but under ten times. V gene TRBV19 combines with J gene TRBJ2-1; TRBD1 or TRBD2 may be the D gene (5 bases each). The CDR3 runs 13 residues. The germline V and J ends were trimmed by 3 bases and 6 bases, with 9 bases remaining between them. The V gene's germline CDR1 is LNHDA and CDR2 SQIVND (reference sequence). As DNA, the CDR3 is TGTGCCAGTAGTATTGGGGGAGTCAATGAGCAGTTCTTC. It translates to CASSIGGVNEQFF.

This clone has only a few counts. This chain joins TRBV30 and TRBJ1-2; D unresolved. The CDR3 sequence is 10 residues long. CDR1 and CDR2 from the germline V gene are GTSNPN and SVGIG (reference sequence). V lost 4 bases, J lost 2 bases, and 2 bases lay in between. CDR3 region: CAWTNYGYTF. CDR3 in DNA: TGTGCCTGGACCAACTATGGCTACACCTTC.

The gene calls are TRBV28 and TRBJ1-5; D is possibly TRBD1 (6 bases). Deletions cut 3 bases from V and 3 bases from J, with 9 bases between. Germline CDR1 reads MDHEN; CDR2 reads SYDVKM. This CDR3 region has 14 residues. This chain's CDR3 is CASSFPGDNQPQHF. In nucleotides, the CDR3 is TGTGCCAGCAGTTTCCCAGGGGACAATCAGCCCCAGCATTTT. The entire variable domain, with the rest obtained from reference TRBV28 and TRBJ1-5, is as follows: DVKVTQSSRYLVKRTGEKVFLECVQDMDHENMFWYRQDPGLGLRLIYFSYDVKMKEKGDIPEGYSVSREKKERFSLILESASTNQTSMYLCASSFPGDNQPQHFGDGTRLSIL.

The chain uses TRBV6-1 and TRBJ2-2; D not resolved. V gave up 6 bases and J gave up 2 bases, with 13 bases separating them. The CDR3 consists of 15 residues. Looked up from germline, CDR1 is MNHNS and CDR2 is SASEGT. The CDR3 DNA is TGTGCCAGCAGATCACCGGTGACTAACACCGGGGAGCTGTTTTTT. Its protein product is CASRSPVTNTGELFF.

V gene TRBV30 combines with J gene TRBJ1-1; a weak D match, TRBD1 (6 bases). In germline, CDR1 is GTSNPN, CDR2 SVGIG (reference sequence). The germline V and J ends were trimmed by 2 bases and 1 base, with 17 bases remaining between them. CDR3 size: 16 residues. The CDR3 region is CAWSFLGTPRNTEAFF. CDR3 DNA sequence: TGTGCCTGGAGTTTCTTAGGGACACCCAGGAACACTGAAGCTTTCTTT.

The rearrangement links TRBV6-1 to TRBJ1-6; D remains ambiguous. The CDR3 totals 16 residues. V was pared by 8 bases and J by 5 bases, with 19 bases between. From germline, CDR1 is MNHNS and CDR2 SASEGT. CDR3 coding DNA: TGTGCCAGCGGTGTGGAGATTGTCGGAAATAATTCACCCCTCCACTTT. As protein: CASGVEIVGNNSPLHF.

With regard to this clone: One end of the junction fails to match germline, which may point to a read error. The CDR3 DNA reads as TGTGCCAGACGACAAGACCAACTCGAAGAGAACCAGTACTTC. This sequence encodes CARRQDQLEENQYF. The genes are TRBV19 and TRBJ2-5; D is uncertain. Germline V CDR1 and CDR2: LNHDA, SQIVND (reference sequence). CDR3 length: 14 residues.